What follows are 8 T cell receptor beta chains derived from one specimen sequenced in a study of OX40 agonist ivuxolimab in advanced cancers. Data came from immunoSEQ multiplex PCR; TCRdb stores just in-frame clones and leaves some out. The table records 60,000 or so clones, 85% to 90% of them present only once. Specimen: CD4+ or CD8+ T cells sorted from blood, collected in a trial of the OX40 agonist ivuxolimab. The receptors here all came from an adult with an advanced solid tumor such as melanoma, head and neck, liver or kidney cancer.

The chain couples TRBV19 to TRBJ1-1; D is uncertain. CDR1 is LNHDA and CDR2 is SQIVND in the germline V gene (reference sequence). Trimming took 1 base from V and 5 from J, leaving 17 bases between them. CDR3 size: 16 residues. The CDR3 is CASSIGSRSYGTEAFF. The CDR3 DNA sequence: TGTGCCAGTAGTATAGGGTCAAGGTCATATGGGACTGAAGCTTTCTTT.

This clone was counted a single time. The gene calls are TRBV27 and TRBJ2-1; D is ambiguous. V gave up 5 bases and J gave up 6 bases, with 8 bases separating them. The CDR3 runs 12 residues. The germline V gene encodes CDR1 MNHEY and CDR2 SMNVEV (reference sequence). The CDR3 protein is CASSGRLNEQFF. For the CDR3, the DNA is TGTGCCAGCAGTGGGCGGCTCAATGAGCAGTTCTTC.

The gene calls are TRBV5-6 and TRBJ1-5; the D gene is possibly TRBD1 (6 bases). The CDR3 totals 15 residues. Trimming cost V 1 base and J 0 bases, with 8 bases left between them. Looked up from germline, CDR1 is SGHDT and CDR2 is YYEEEE. The CDR3 here is CASSLQGFSNQPQHF. CDR3 DNA: TGTGCCAGCAGCTTGCAGGGGTTTAGCAATCAGCCCCAGCATTTT.

This clone was detected once. The chain joins TRBV10-3 to TRBJ2-5; 10 bases line up with TRBD2. J was trimmed by 11 bases and V by 0 bases; bases with no gene match: 12. From germline, CDR1 is ENHRY and CDR2 SYGVKD. This CDR3 contains 16 residues. CDR3 coding DNA: TGTGCCATCAGTGAGTCGGAACTAGCGGGGCTGGTGGAGCAGTACTTC. Encoded protein: CAISESELAGLVEQYF.

The gene calls are TRBV4-1 and TRBJ1-3; TRBD1 is a possible D gene (5 bases). CDR3 length: 14 amino acids. Per germline, CDR1 MGHRA and CDR2 YSYEKL. V was cut by 3 bases and J by 5 bases, with 11 bases left in between. CDR3: CASSHGTLRNTIYF. The CDR3 DNA is TGCGCCAGCAGCCACGGGACTTTGAGAAACACCATATATTTT.

V and J are TRBV27 and TRBJ2-5; a possible D gene is TRBD1 (6 bases). This CDR3 is built from 16 residues. CDR1 and CDR2 from the germline V gene are MNHEY and SMNVEV (reference sequence). Trimming pared 3 bases from V and 2 bases from J, leaving 16 bases between. The chain's CDR3 is CASSLGMWGQQETQYF. The CDR3, as DNA: TGTGCCAGCAGTTTGGGGATGTGGGGGCAACAAGAGACCCAGTACTTC.

The chain joins TRBV18 to TRBJ2-7; 8 nucleotides line up with TRBD2. The junction had 7 bases not matched to a gene; V was cut back by 6 bases and J by 3 bases. Germline V gene lookup returns CDR1 KGHSH and CDR2 LQKENI. This CDR3 is 14 amino acids long. Here the CDR3 DNA reads TGTGCCAGCTCGCCCGATAGCGGGAACTACGAGCAGTACTTC. This translates into CASSPDSGNYEQYF.

The gene calls are TRBV19 and TRBJ1-6; D not resolved. V shed 8 bases and J shed 8 bases, with 7 bases lying between them. The CDR3 sequence is 11 residues long. CDR1 LNHDA and CDR2 SQIVND come from the germline V gene (reference sequence). The CDR3 DNA reads as TGTGCCAGTGGGTTCGATTCACCCCTCCACTTT. It is translated as CASGFDSPLHF.